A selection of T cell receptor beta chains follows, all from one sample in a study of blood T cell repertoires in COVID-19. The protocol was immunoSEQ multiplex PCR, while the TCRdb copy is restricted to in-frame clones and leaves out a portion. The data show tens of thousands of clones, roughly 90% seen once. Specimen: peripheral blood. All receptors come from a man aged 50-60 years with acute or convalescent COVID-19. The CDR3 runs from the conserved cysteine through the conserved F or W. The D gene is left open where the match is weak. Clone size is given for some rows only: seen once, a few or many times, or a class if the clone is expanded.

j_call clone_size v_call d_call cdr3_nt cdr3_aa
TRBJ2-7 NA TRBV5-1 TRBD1 TGCGCCAGCAGCTTGTCATCAGGGGGCACGTTTTTAGGCGAGCAGTACTTC CASSLSSGGTFLGEQYF
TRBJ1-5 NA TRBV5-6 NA TGTGCCAGCAGCTTGTATGGCCAGCCCCAGCATTTT CASSLYGQPQHF
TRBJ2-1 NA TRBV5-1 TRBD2 TGCGCCAGCAGCTTGGCCGGGACTAGGAATGAGCAGTTCTTC CASSLAGTRNEQFF
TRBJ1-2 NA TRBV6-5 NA TGTGCCAGCAGTTACTCCAGGGATAGGGGCTATGGCTACACCTTC CASSYSRDRGYGYTF
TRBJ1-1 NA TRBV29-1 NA TGCAGCGTTGAGGGGAGGAACACTGAAGCTTTCTTT CSVEGRNTEAFF
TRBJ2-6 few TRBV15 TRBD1 TGTGCCACCAGCGGGACAGGGGGCTCTGGGGCCAACGTCCTGACTTTC CATSGTGGSGANVLTF
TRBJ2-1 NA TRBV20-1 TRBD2 TGCAGTGCTAGTCCCTCTAGCGGGGGGGCCGATGAGCAGTTCTTC CSASPSSGGADEQFF
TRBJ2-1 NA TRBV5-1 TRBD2 TGCGCCAGCAGCCCGAGGGCTAGCGGGGCAGGAAATGAGCAGTTCTTC CASSPRASGAGNEQFF
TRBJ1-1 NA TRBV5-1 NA TGCGCCAGCAGCGTGGACTCGAGGAACACTGAAGCTTTCTTT CASSVDSRNTEAFF
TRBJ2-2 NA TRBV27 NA TGTGCCAGCAGGCAAGGGGACGGGGAGCTGTTTTTT CASRQGDGELFF
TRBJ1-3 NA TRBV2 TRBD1 TGTGCCAGCAGTGAGCGGACAGGGAGAAACACCATATATTTT CASSERTGRNTIYF
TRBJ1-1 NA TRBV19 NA TGTGCCAGTAGTAATACAGCGAACACTGAAGCTTTCTTT CASSNTANTEAFF
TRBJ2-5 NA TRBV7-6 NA TGTGCCAGCAGCTTAGCTCCGCCCGGTACTTCGGGGACCCAGTACTTC CASSLAPPGTSGTQYF
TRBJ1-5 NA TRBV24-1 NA TGTGCCACCAGTGATTTGCCTTCGAGTCCTCAGCCCCAGCATTTT CATSDLPSSPQPQHF
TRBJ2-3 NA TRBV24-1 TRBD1 TGTGCCACCCGGAAGGGGACAGGGAGTAGCACAGATACGCAGTATTTT CATRKGTGSSTDTQYF
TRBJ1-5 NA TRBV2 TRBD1 TGTGCCAGCAGCGGACAGGGGGCCCTCCAGTCCCAGCATTTT CASSGQGALQSQHF
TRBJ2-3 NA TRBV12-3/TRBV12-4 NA TGTGCCAGCAGTTTTAACAGGGCAGATACGCAGTATTTT CASSFNRADTQYF